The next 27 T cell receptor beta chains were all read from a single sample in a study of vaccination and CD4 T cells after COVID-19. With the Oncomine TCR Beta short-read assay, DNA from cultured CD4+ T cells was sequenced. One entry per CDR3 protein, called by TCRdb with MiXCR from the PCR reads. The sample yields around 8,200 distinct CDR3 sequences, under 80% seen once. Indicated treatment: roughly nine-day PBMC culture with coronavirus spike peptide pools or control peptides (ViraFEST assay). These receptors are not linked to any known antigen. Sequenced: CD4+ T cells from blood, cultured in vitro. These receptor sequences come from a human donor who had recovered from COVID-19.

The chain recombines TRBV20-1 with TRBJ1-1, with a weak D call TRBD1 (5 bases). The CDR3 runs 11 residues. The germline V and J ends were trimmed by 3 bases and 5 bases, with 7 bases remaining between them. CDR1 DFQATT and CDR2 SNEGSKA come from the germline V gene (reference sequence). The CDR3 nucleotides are TGCAGTGCTAGGGGGGGGACTGAAGCTTTCTTT. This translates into CSARGGTEAFF.

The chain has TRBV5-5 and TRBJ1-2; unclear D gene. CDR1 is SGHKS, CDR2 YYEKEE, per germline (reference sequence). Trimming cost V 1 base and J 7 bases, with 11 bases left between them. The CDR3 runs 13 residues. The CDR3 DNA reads TGTGCCAGCAGCTTGAGCCCAGGCATTGGCTACACCTTC. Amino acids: CASSLSPGIGYTF.

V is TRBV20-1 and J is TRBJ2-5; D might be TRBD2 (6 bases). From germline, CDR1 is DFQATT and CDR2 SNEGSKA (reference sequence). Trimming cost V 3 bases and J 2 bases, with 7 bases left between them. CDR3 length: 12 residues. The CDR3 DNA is TGCAGTGCTAGGCGGGGACAAGAGACCCAGTACTTC. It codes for CSARRGQETQYF.

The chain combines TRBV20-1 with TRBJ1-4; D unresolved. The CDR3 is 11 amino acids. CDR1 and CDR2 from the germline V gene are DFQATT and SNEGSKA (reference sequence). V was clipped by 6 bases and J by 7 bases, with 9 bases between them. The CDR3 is CSALASEKLFF. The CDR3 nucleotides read TGCAGTGCCCTAGCGAGTGAAAAACTGTTTTTT.

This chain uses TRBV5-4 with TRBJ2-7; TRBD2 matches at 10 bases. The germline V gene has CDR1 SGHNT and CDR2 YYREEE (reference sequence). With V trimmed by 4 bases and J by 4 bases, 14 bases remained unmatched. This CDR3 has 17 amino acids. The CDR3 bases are TGTGCCAGCAGCCCGGGAGGTAGCGGGGGGTACGGTTACGAGCAGTACTTC. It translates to CASSPGGSGGYGYEQYF.

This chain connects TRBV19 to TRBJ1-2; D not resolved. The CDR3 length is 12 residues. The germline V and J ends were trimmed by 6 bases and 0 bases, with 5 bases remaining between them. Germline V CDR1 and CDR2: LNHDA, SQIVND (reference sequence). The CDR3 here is CASSLANYGYTF. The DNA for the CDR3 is TGTGCCAGTAGCTTAGCTAACTATGGCTACACCTTC.

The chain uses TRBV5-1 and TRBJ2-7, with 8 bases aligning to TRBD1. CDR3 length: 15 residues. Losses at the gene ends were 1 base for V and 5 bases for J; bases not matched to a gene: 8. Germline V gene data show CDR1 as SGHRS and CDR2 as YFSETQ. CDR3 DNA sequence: TGCGCCAGCAGCTTGTCTCCAGGGGGCATCAACGAGCAGTACTTC. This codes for CASSLSPGGINEQYF.

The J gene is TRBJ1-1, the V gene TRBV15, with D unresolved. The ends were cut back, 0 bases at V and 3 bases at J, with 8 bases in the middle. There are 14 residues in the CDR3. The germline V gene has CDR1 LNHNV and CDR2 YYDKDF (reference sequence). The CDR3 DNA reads TGTGCCACCAGCAGAGAGGGTAGGGACACTGAAGCTTTCTTT. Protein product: CATSREGRDTEAFF.

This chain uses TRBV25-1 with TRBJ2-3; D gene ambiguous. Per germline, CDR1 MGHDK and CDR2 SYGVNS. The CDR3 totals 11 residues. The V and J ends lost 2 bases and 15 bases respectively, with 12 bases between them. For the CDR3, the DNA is TGTGCCAGCAGTGAAAACCGGAAGACTTATTTT. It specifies CASSENRKTYF. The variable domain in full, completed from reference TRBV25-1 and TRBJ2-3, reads EADIYQTPRYLVIGTGKKITLECSQTMGHDKMYWYQQDPGMELHLIHYSYGVNSTEKGDLSSESTVSRIRTEHFPLTLESARPSHTSQYLCASSENRKTYFGPGTRLTVL.

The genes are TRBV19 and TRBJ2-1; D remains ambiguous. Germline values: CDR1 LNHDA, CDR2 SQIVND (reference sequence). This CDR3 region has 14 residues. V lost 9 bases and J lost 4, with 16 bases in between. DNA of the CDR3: TGTGCCAGCGTCAGCCTTGAGGCGTACAATGAGCAGTTCTTC. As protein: CASVSLEAYNEQFF.

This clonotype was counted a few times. The CDR3 reads CATQSSRARYGYTF. In nucleotides, the CDR3 is TGTGCCACCCAATCATCCCGGGCTAGGTATGGCTACACCTTC. The chain couples TRBV6-1 to TRBJ1-2; D gene ambiguous. This CDR3 spans 14 amino acids. Trimming removed 10 bases at V and 5 bases at J, with 20 bases between. Per the germline V gene, CDR1 is MNHNS and CDR2 is SASEGT.

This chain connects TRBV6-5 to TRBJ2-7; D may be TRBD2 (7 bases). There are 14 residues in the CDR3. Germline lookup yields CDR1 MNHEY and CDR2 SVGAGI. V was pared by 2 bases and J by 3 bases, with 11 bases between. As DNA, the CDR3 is TGTGCCAGCAGTTACGGGAGGGGGGTCTACGAGCAGTACTTC. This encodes CASSYGRGVYEQYF.

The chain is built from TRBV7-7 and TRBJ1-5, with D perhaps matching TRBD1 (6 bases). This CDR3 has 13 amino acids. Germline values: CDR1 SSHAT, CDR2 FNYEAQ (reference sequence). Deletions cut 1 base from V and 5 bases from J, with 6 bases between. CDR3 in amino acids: CASSLGQDQPQHF. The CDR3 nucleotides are TGTGCCAGCAGCTTAGGACAGGATCAGCCCCAGCATTTT. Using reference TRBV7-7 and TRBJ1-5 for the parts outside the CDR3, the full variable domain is GAGVSQSPRYKVTKRGQDVTLRCDPISSHATLYWYQQALGQGPEFLTYFNYEAQPDKSGLPSDRFSAERPEGSISTLTIQRTEQRDSAMYRCASSLGQDQPQHFGDGTRLSIL.

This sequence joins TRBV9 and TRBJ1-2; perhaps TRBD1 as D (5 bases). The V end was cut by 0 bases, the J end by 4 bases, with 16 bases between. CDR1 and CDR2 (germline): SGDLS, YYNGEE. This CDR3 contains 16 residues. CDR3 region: CASSVGSGGGGYGYTF. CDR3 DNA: TGTGCCAGCAGCGTAGGCTCTGGGGGGGGTGGCTATGGCTACACCTTC.

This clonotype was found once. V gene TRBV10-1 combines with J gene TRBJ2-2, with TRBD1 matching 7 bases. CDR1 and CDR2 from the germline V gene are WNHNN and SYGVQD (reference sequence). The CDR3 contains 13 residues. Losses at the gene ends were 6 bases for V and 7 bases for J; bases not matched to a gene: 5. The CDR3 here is CASREQGYGELFF. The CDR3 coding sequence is TGCGCCAGCAGGGAACAGGGGTACGGGGAGCTGTTTTTT.

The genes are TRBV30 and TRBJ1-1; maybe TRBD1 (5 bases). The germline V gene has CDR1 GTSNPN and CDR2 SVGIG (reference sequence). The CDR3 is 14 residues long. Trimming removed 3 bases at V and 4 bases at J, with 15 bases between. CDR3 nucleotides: TGTGCCTGGAGCCGGACACCCATGGGCACTGAAGCTTTCTTT. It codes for CAWSRTPMGTEAFF. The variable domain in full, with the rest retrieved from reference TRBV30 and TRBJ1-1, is SQTIHQWPATLVQPVGSPLSLECTVEGTSNPNLYWYRQAAGRGLQLLFYSVGIGQISSEVPQNLSASRPQDRQFILSSKKLLLSDSGFYLCAWSRTPMGTEAFFGQGTRLTVV.

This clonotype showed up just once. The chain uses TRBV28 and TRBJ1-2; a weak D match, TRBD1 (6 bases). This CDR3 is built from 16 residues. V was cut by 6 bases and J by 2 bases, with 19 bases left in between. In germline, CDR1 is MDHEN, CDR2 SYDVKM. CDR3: CASSPFLTGGNYGYTF. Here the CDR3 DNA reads TGTGCCAGCAGCCCCTTCCTGACAGGTGGGAACTATGGCTACACCTTC.

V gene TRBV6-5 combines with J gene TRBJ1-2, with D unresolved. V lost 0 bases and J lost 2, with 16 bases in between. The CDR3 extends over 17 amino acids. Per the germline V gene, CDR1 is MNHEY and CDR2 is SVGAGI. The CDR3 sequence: CASSYSGLRAFNYGYTF. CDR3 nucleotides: TGTGCCAGCAGTTACTCGGGTCTGAGAGCCTTCAACTATGGCTACACCTTC.

DNA of the CDR3: TGTGCCAGCAGCTTAGCTAGCAATCAGCCCCAGCATTTT. Translation gives CASSLASNQPQHF. The chain couples TRBV7-8 to TRBJ1-5; no reliable D call. Germline assignment: CDR1 SGHVS and CDR2 FQNEAQ. This CDR3 comprises 13 residues. V was shortened by 0 bases and J by 0 bases, with 0 bases between the two germline ends.

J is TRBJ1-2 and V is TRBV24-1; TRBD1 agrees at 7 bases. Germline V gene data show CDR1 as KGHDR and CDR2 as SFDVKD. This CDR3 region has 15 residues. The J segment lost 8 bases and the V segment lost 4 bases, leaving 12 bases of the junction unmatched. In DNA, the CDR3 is TGTGCCACCAGTGACCCTACCAGACAGGGCAGCGGCTACACCTTC. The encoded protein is CATSDPTRQGSGYTF.

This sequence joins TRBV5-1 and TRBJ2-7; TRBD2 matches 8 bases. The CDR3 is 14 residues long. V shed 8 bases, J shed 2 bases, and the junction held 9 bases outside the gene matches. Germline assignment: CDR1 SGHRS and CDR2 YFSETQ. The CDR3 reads CARDERGQAYEQYF. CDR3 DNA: TGCGCCAGGGATGAGCGGGGGCAAGCCTACGAGCAGTACTTC.

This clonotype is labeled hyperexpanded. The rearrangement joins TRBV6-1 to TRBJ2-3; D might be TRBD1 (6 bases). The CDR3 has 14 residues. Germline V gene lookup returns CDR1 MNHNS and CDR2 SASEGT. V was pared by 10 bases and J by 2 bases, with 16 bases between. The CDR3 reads CATTNREITDTQYF. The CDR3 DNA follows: TGTGCCACTACCAACAGGGAAATCACAGATACGCAGTATTTT.

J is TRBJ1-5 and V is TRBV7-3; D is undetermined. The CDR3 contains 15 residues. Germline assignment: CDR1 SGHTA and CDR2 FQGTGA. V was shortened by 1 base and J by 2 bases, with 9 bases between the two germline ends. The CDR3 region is CASSLRSEGNQPQHF. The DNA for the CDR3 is TGTGCCAGCAGCTTAAGGTCTGAGGGCAATCAGCCCCAGCATTTT.

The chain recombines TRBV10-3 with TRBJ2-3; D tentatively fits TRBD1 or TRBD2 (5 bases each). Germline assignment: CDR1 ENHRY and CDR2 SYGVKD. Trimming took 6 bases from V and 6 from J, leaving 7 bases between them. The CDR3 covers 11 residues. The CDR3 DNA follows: TGTGCCATCAGAGAGGGGGATACGCAGTATTTT. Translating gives CAIREGDTQYF.

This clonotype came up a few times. CDR3 DNA sequence: TGTGCCAGTACCCAGGGGGCAGACGTGCAGAACGAGCAGTACTTC. It specifies CASTQGADVQNEQYF. The chain recombines TRBV19 with TRBJ2-7; TRBD1 agrees at 8 bases. Germline CDR1 and CDR2: LNHDA and SQIVND (reference sequence). With 7 bases clipped from V and 5 bases from J, the junction kept 13 bases outside the gene matches. CDR3 length: 15 amino acids.

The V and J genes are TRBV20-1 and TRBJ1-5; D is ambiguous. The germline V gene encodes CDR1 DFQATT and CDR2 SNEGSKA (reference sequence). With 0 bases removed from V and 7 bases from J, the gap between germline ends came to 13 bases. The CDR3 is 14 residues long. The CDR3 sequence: CSARDPHSGQPQHF. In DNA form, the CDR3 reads TGCAGTGCTAGAGATCCCCATTCTGGACAGCCCCAGCATTTT.

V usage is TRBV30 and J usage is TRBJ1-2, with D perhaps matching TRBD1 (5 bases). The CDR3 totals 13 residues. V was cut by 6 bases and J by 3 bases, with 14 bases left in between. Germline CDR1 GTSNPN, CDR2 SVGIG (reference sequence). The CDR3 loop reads CACLGRADYGYTF. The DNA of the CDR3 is TGTGCCTGCCTGGGGCGCGCCGACTATGGCTACACCTTC. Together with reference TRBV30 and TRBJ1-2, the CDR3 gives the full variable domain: SQTIHQWPATLVQPVGSPLSLECTVEGTSNPNLYWYRQAAGRGLQLLFYSVGIGQISSEVPQNLSASRPQDRQFILSSKKLLLSDSGFYLCACLGRADYGYTFGSGTRLTVV.